The sequence of this TCR beta chain was determined in a study of T cell changes during pregnancy in multiple sclerosis. Sequenced by immunoSEQ multiplex PCR; TCRdb stores in-frame clones only, minus some. The repertoire holds about 52,000 clones, with over 80% as singletons. The V and J ends lost 4 bases and 5 bases respectively, with 12 bases between them. CDR1 is SGHRS and CDR2 is YFSETQ in the germline V gene. The CDR3 spans 14 residues. The input for sequencing was CD4+ T cells from peripheral blood mononuclear cells, taken after pregnancy. This TCR derives from a female donor in good health, enrolled as a control in a pregnancy study. The chain is built from TRBV5-1 and TRBJ2-2; a weak D match, TRBD2 (5 bases). CDR3 loop: CASSERVGTGELFF. In DNA form, the CDR3 reads TGCGCCAGCAGCGAGAGGGTGGGGACCGGGGAGCTGTTTTTT. The whole variable domain, filled in from reference TRBV5-1 and TRBJ2-2, reads KAGVTQTPRYLIKTRGQQVTLSCSPISGHRSVSWYQQTPGQGLQFLFEYFSETQRNKGNFPGRFSGRQFSNSRSEMNVSTLELGDSALYLCASSERVGTGELFFGEGSRLTVL.